The rows below give T cell receptor beta chains drawn from one sample of a study of shared clonotypes between healthy human individuals. Sequenced by immunoSEQ multiplex PCR; TCRdb stores in-frame clones only, minus some. The data contain about 2 million clones, about 94% of them singletons. The sequenced sample was naive CD8+ T cells sorted from blood. Every receptor here comes from a man aged 18 to 35 in good health. Both conserved end residues are trimmed from each CDR3.

CDR3 length: 12
J gene: TRBJ2-3
V gene: TRBV7-9
CDR3 protein: AGTSGVMADTQY

CDR3 length: 11
J gene: TRBJ2-7
V gene: TRBV9
CDR3 protein: ASSGSDMAEQY

CDR3 length: 10
J gene: TRBJ1-2
V gene: TRBV7-9
CDR3 protein: ASSLALAGYT

CDR3 length: 14
J gene: TRBJ1-5
V gene: TRBV28
CDR3 protein: ASSFWTGDSNQPQH

CDR3 length: 14
J gene: TRBJ2-7
V gene: TRBV2
CDR3 protein: ASSEGGLGINYEQY

CDR3 length: 10
J gene: TRBJ2-7
V gene: TRBV5-6
CDR3 protein: ASSEGGYEQY

CDR3 length: 12
J gene: TRBJ1-6
V gene: TRBV19
CDR3 protein: AASPGGQNSPLH

CDR3 length: 10
J gene: TRBJ2-7
V gene: TRBV2
CDR3 protein: ASLGETGEQY

CDR3 length: 9
J gene: TRBJ2-7
V gene: TRBV30
CDR3 protein: AWSDTYEQY

CDR3 length: 13
J gene: TRBJ1-2
V gene: TRBV19
CDR3 protein: ASSMASGGGYGYT

CDR3 length: 11
J gene: TRBJ2-1
V gene: TRBV2
CDR3 protein: AIPGRGAGEQF

CDR3 length: 11
J gene: TRBJ2-5
V gene: TRBV6-1
CDR3 protein: ATRGQYQKTQY

CDR3 length: 11
J gene: TRBJ1-3
V gene: TRBV7-6
CDR3 protein: ASSPSAGNTIY

CDR3 length: 12
J gene: TRBJ1-1
V gene: TRBV19
CDR3 protein: ASTPAGFWTEAF

CDR3 length: 11
J gene: TRBJ1-2
V gene: TRBV11-2
CDR3 protein: ASSSTVNYGYT

CDR3 length: 11
J gene: TRBJ1-2
V gene: TRBV9
CDR3 protein: ASSVEGNYGYT

CDR3 length: 11
J gene: TRBJ1-5
V gene: TRBV10-3
CDR3 protein: AISDGADQPQH

CDR3 length: 13
J gene: TRBJ1-2
V gene: TRBV7-9
CDR3 protein: ASSSGRGLFDGYT

CDR3 length: 13
J gene: TRBJ2-5
V gene: TRBV7-9
CDR3 protein: ASSATGVVKETQY

CDR3 length: 13
J gene: TRBJ1-3
V gene: TRBV2
CDR3 protein: ASSERTDSGNTIY

CDR3 length: 13
J gene: TRBJ2-1
V gene: TRBV6-5
CDR3 protein: ASSPLGPSYNEQF

CDR3 length: 15
J gene: TRBJ2-1
V gene: TRBV9
CDR3 protein: ASSVVVSGGASGEQF

CDR3 length: 13
J gene: TRBJ2-2
V gene: TRBV10-1
CDR3 protein: ASCSGGTNTGELF

CDR3 length: 15
J gene: TRBJ2-3
V gene: TRBV2
CDR3 protein: ATAGAGQGLATDTQY

CDR3 length: 15
J gene: TRBJ1-2
V gene: TRBV2
CDR3 protein: ASTWSPDRGENYGYT

CDR3 length: 12
J gene: TRBJ2-1
V gene: TRBV7-9
CDR3 protein: ASSYRANYNEQF

CDR3 length: 13
J gene: TRBJ2-7
V gene: TRBV4-2
CDR3 protein: ASSQVKGYSYEQY

CDR3 length: 11
J gene: TRBJ2-1
V gene: TRBV4-1
CDR3 protein: ASSLGGPNEQF

CDR3 length: 14
J gene: TRBJ1-6
V gene: TRBV28
CDR3 protein: ASTQSKGAFVSPLH

CDR3 length: 10
J gene: TRBJ2-3
V gene: TRBV5-6
CDR3 protein: ASSSDGDTQY

CDR3 length: 9
J gene: TRBJ2-1
V gene: TRBV11-3
CDR3 protein: ASSLGDRAF

CDR3 length: 12
J gene: TRBJ2-7
V gene: TRBV9
CDR3 protein: ASSLGGALYEQY

CDR3 length: 13
J gene: TRBJ2-1
V gene: TRBV27
CDR3 protein: ASSNGGASYNEQF